This T cell receptor (beta chain) was sequenced for a study of Ad26.COV2.S vaccination and SARS-CoV-2 variants. Study-wide results and caveats: Vaccine and placebo groups showed comparable non-spike TCR breadth.

Clones were read by immunoSEQ multiplex PCR, and TCRdb kept only the in-frame ones, dropping some. The sample records about 450,000 clones, 75% to 90% being singletons. Treatment defined: approximately 18 received Ad26.COV2.S at low or high dose, single or two shots; about five received placebo; per-sample allocation not given. The samples were gathered on day 63 after the first injection of vaccine or placebo. As for this clone: Its matching antigen is unknown. This same CDR3 is encoded by further DNA sequences in the sample.

Germline CDR1 SEHNR, CDR2 FQNEAQ (reference sequence). The CDR3 totals 13 residues. Trimming left V 3 bases short and J 2 bases short, with 7 bases between. This receptor was identified in a person aged 18 to 59 who received the Ad26.COV2.S COVID-19 vaccine or a placebo. Sample: peripheral blood, taken in a trial of Ad26.COV2.S vaccine versus placebo. The genes are TRBV7-9 and TRBJ1-1; D unresolved. In nucleotides, the CDR3 is TGTGCCAGCAGCTTGCGAGGTAACACTGAAGCTTTCTTT. Translating gives CASSLRGNTEAFF.